Below, 18 T cell receptor beta chains from the same sample are listed, as sequenced in a study of blood T cell repertoires in COVID-19. Sequencing was performed with immunoSEQ multiplex PCR; in TCRdb, only in-frame clones are kept and a portion is missing. This sample has 70,000 or so clones, with about nine tenths found just once. Sequenced input: peripheral blood. The source of these receptors is a man aged 45-65 years with acute or convalescent COVID-19.

The CDR3: CAISGGTSGMSYEQYF. The CDR3 region has the DNA TGTGCCATCAGTGGGGGGACTAGCGGGATGTCCTACGAGCAGTACTTC. The chain combines TRBV10-3 with TRBJ2-7; 13 nucleotides agree with TRBD2. CDR3 size: 16 residues. The ends lost 4 bases at V and 1 base at J; junction bases unmatched: 4. Per the germline V gene, CDR1 is ENHRY and CDR2 is SYGVKD.

V and J are TRBV5-5 and TRBJ2-3, with TRBD1 identical over 9 bases. The germline V gene has CDR1 SGHKS and CDR2 YYEKEE (reference sequence). The CDR3 sequence is 15 residues long. Trimming cost V 4 bases and J 7 bases; bases outside gene matches: 10. The CDR3: CASSPRGQGLNTQYF. CDR3 nucleotides: TGTGCCAGCAGCCCCAGGGGACAGGGTCTCAATACGCAGTATTTT. The whole variable domain, filled in from reference TRBV5-5 and TRBJ2-3, reads DAGVTQSPTHLIKTRGQQVTLRCSPISGHKSVSWYQQVLGQGPQFIFQYYEKEERGRGNFPDRFSARQFPNYSSELNVNALLLGDSALYLCASSPRGQGLNTQYFGPGTRLTVL.

The chain couples TRBV7-9 to TRBJ1-6; 7 bases line up with TRBD1. The ends lost 5 bases at V and 3 bases at J; junction bases unmatched: 7. The CDR3 covers 16 residues. Germline loops: CDR1 SEHNR, CDR2 FQNEAQ (reference sequence). The CDR3 loop is CASSPQQGIYNSPLHF. CDR3 in DNA: TGTGCCAGCAGCCCACAACAGGGGATCTATAATTCACCCCTCCACTTT.

The V call is TRBV27, the J call TRBJ2-2; the match to TRBD2 covers 14 bases. V was pared by 5 bases and J by 8 bases, with 7 bases of the junction left unmatched. Germline V gives CDR1 MNHEY, CDR2 SMNVEV (reference sequence). The length of the CDR3 is 16 residues. Written as DNA, the CDR3 is TGTGCCAGCAGTGGGACTAGCGGGAGAAGAGCAGGGGAGCTGTTTTTT. Translation: CASSGTSGRRAGELFF.

The chain employs TRBV28 and TRBJ2-5; TRBD2 might be the D (5 bases). This CDR3 is built from 15 residues. Germline loops: CDR1 MDHEN, CDR2 SYDVKM. The V end lost 5 bases, the J end lost 5 bases, and 18 bases lay between the germline ends. CDR3 DNA sequence: TGTGCCAGCAGTGCCTTTAGCGCGCGCAGCGAGACCCAGTACTTC. Protein: CASSAFSARSETQYF.

The chain links TRBV7-3 to TRBJ2-1; D uncertain. This CDR3 has 15 amino acids. V was cut by 2 bases and J by 0 bases, with 8 bases left in between. Germline loops: CDR1 SGHTA, CDR2 FQGTGA. This CDR3 reads CASSLAVSSYNEQFF. In DNA, the CDR3 is TGTGCCAGCAGCTTAGCGGTTAGCTCCTACAATGAGCAGTTCTTC.

This chain uses TRBV5-1 with TRBJ2-3, with D perhaps matching TRBD1 (6 bases). Germline CDR1 and CDR2: SGHRS and YFSETQ. The CDR3 extends over 15 amino acids. V dropped 0 bases and J dropped 4 bases, with 12 bases sitting between them. The CDR3 bases are TGCGCCAGCAGCTTGGGAGGACAGCTGGCAGATACGCAGTATTTT. Translating gives CASSLGGQLADTQYF.

The rearrangement uses TRBV2 and TRBJ2-1; 10 bases line up with TRBD2. Unmatched junction bases numbered 4, after V lost 2 bases and J lost 3 bases. CDR1 is SNHLY and CDR2 is FYNNEI in the germline V gene. The CDR3 contains 16 residues. DNA of the CDR3: TGTGCCAGCAGTGAAACGGCTAGCGGGAGCTACAATGAGCAGTTCTTC. It yields the protein CASSETASGSYNEQFF.

This sequence joins TRBV28 and TRBJ1-5; D possibly corresponds to TRBD1 (5 bases). Germline V gene sequence: CDR1 MDHEN, CDR2 SYDVKM. This CDR3 has 17 residues. V was shortened by 2 bases and J by 3 bases, with 17 bases between the two germline ends. The CDR3 DNA reads TGTGCCAGCAGTTTAAGGGACTTCGGGACGCTCAATCAGCCCCAGCATTTT. Translating it yields CASSLRDFGTLNQPQHF.

The chain links TRBV27 to TRBJ2-6, with a possible D match to TRBD1 (5 bases). V lost 2 bases and J 0 bases, leaving 11 bases between the germline ends. CDR3 size: 17 residues. Germline CDR1 reads MNHEY; CDR2 reads SMNVEV (reference sequence). This chain's CDR3 is CASSLIGQYSGANVLTF. CDR3 nucleotides: TGTGCCAGCAGTTTAATCGGACAATACTCTGGGGCCAACGTCCTGACTTTC.

The V and J genes are TRBV7-9 and TRBJ1-2; D unresolved. Between the trimmed V and J ends, which lost 6 bases and 5 bases, there was a span of 16 bases. The CDR3 covers 14 residues. Germline V CDR1 and CDR2: SEHNR, FQNEAQ (reference sequence). Here the CDR3 reads CASSLHPSRYGYTF. For the CDR3, the DNA is TGTGCCAGCAGTCTCCATCCTTCGAGGTATGGCTACACCTTC. The complete variable domain, with remaining parts taken from reference TRBV7-9 and TRBJ1-2, reads DTGVSQNPRHKITKRGQNVTFRCDPISEHNRLYWYRQTLGQGPEFLTYFQNEAQLEKSRLLSDRFSAERPKGSFSTLEIQRTEQGDSAMYLCASSLHPSRYGYTFGSGTRLTVV.

V is TRBV11-2 and J is TRBJ2-7, with 14 bases that match TRBD2. The length of the CDR3 is 18 residues. Germline CDR1 SGHAT, CDR2 FQNNGV. V gave up 4 bases and J gave up 3 bases; unmatched junction bases: 11. DNA for the CDR3: TGTGCCAGCAGCTCAATATCCGGGACTAGCGGGAGCTACTACGAGCAGTACTTC. Translation gives CASSSISGTSGSYYEQYF. Filled out from reference TRBV11-2 and TRBJ2-7, the complete variable domain reads EAGVAQSPRYKIIEKRQSVAFWCNPISGHATLYWYQQILGQGPKLLIQFQNNGVVDDSQLPKDRFSAERLKGVDSTLKIQPAKLEDSAVYLCASSSISGTSGSYYEQYFGPGTRLTVT.

The rearrangement uses TRBV28 and TRBJ2-1; tentative D call: TRBD1 (6 bases). The V end lost 5 bases, the J end lost 8 bases, and 16 bases lay between the germline ends. CDR3 length: 14 amino acids. The germline gives CDR1 MDHEN, CDR2 SYDVKM. The CDR3 coding sequence is TGTGCCAGCAGTCTCCGGGACACCCGGGATGAGCAGTTCTTC. Translating it yields CASSLRDTRDEQFF.

The DNA for the CDR3 is TGTGCCAGCAGTTACTCGCGTACTGGGGACAGGGATCACGAGCAGTACTTC. Encoded protein: CASSYSRTGDRDHEQYF. The V gene is TRBV6-2 or TRBV6-3, the J gene TRBJ2-7, with 9 bases aligning to TRBD1. This CDR3 comprises 17 residues. Germline V gives CDR1 MNHEY, CDR2 SVGEGT. J lost 5 bases, V lost 0 bases, and 11 bases had no gene match.

The chain carries TRBV7-2 and TRBJ1-5; 8 bases are shared with TRBD1. J gave up 4 bases and V 5 bases, and 4 bases lay outside the gene matches. CDR1 and CDR2 (germline): SGHTA, FQGNSA. This CDR3 has 14 residues. The CDR3 protein is CASSMGQANQPQHF. The CDR3 nucleotides are TGTGCCAGCAGCATGGGACAGGCAAATCAGCCCCAGCATTTT.

CDR3: CAWQTRMNTEAFF. As DNA, the CDR3 is TGTGCCTGGCAGACTCGAATGAACACTGAAGCTTTCTTT. This chain links TRBV30 with TRBJ1-1; D gene unclear. The germline gives CDR1 GTSNPN, CDR2 SVGIG (reference sequence). The CDR3 extends over 13 amino acids. Trimming left V 5 bases short and J 0 bases short, with 10 bases between.

CDR3 DNA: TGTGCCAGCAGCCATACGGGAACAGAGGGCATTCAGTACTTC. Translated: CASSHTGTEGIQYF. The chain couples TRBV28 to TRBJ2-4; tentative D call: TRBD2 (5 bases). The germline gives CDR1 MDHEN, CDR2 SYDVKM. The V and J ends lost 6 bases and 9 bases respectively, with 18 bases between them. The CDR3 length is 14 residues.

V and J are TRBV2 and TRBJ2-1; D may be TRBD2 (5 bases). Trimming shortened V by 3 bases and J by 4 bases, and 10 bases separated the two germline ends. CDR1 and CDR2 from the germline V gene are SNHLY and FYNNEI. The CDR3 consists of 14 residues. CDR3 in DNA: TGTGCCAGCAGTGAGCTCGGGGTGTACAATGAGCAGTTCTTC. This sequence encodes CASSELGVYNEQFF.